Listed here are 6 T cell receptor beta chains from one sample, sequenced in a study of cytotoxic CD8 clonotypes in ibrutinib-treated CLL. Data came from immunoSEQ multiplex PCR; TCRdb stores just in-frame clones and leaves some out. The table has some 310,000 clones, around four fifths seen once; the top ten hold over 5.5%. The material was PBMCs, obtained before ibrutinib treatment. These receptors came from a human donor with chronic lymphocytic leukemia.

This clone was recorded once. Written as DNA, the CDR3 is TGTGCCAGCAATGAGGGGAGGAGCTACGAGCAGTACTTC. Encoded protein: CASNEGRSYEQYF. This rearrangement joins TRBV28 to TRBJ2-7; TRBD2 might be the D (6 bases). The CDR3 length is 13 residues. V was pared by 7 bases and J by 3 bases, with 13 bases between. From germline, CDR1 is MDHEN and CDR2 SYDVKM.

The gene calls are TRBV29-1 and TRBJ1-1; D gene uncertain. The CDR3 covers 13 residues. Germline CDR1 and CDR2: SQVTM and ANQGSEA. V was trimmed by 4 bases and J by 0 bases, leaving 9 bases between them. The CDR3 here is CSVGRLLNTEAFF. Written as DNA, the CDR3 is TGCAGCGTTGGTCGGTTGTTGAACACTGAAGCTTTCTTT.

The V gene is TRBV15, the J gene TRBJ1-2, with D possibly TRBD1 on 6 matching bases. The CDR3 is 16 residues long. V lost 3 bases to trimming and J lost 8 bases, with 22 bases between them. Germline-derived CDR1 and CDR2 are LNHNV and YYDKDF (reference sequence). The chain's CDR3 is CATSSRFDRMSGGYTF. CDR3 DNA: TGTGCCACCAGCAGCCGATTCGACAGGATGAGTGGCGGCTACACCTTC.

This chain connects TRBV11-2 to TRBJ1-2; no reliable D call. V was clipped by 5 bases and J by 0 bases, with 13 bases between them. Germline-derived CDR1 and CDR2 are SGHAT and FQNNGV. The CDR3 has 15 residues. Here the CDR3 DNA reads TGTGCCAGCAGCCTTTTTTTTTCCACTAACTATGGCTACACCTTC. Translation: CASSLFFSTNYGYTF. The complete variable domain, with remaining parts taken from reference TRBV11-2 and TRBJ1-2, reads EAGVAQSPRYKIIEKRQSVAFWCNPISGHATLYWYQQILGQGPKLLIQFQNNGVVDDSQLPKDRFSAERLKGVDSTLKIQPAKLEDSAVYLCASSLFFSTNYGYTFGSGTRLTVV.

The rearrangement uses TRBV7-2 and TRBJ2-7; D is perhaps TRBD1 or TRBD2 (5 bases each). CDR1 and CDR2 from the germline V gene are SGHTA and FQGNSA. Trimming removed 5 bases from V and 4 bases from J, with 21 bases in between. The CDR3 sequence is 16 residues long. CDR3 loop: CASSPTPPGPIYEQYF. CDR3 sequence (DNA): TGTGCCAGCAGCCCGACCCCACCGGGACCCATTTACGAGCAGTACTTC.

This clone was seen once. V usage is TRBV4-2 and J usage is TRBJ2-7; 11 bases map to TRBD2. The germline V gene encodes CDR1 LGHNA and CDR2 YNFKEQ. The J segment lost 7 bases and the V segment lost 1 base, leaving 12 bases of the junction unmatched. The CDR3 consists of 17 residues. The CDR3 DNA sequence: TGTGCCAGCAGCCAAGGGGTTAGCGGGAGGGTGGAGCGGGAGCAGTACTTC. Translation gives CASSQGVSGRVEREQYF.